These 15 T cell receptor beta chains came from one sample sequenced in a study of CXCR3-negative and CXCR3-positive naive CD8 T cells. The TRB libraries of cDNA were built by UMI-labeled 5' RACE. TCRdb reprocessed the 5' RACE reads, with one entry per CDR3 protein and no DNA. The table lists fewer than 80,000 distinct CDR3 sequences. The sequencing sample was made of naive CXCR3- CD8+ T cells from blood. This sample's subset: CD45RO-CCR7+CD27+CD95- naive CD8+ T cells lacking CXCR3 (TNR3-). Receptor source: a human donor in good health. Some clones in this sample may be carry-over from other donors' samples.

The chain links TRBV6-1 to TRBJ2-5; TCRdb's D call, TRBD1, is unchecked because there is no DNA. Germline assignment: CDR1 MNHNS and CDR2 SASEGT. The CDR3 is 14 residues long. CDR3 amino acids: CASQDRGYQETQYF.

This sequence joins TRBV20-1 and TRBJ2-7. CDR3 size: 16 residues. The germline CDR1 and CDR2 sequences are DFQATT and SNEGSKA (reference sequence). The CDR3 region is CSARDEVTFVSYEQYF.

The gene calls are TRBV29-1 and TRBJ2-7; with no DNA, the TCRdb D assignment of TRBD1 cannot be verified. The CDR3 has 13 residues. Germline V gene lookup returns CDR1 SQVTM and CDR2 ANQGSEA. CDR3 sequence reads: CSVRGTGHYEQYF.

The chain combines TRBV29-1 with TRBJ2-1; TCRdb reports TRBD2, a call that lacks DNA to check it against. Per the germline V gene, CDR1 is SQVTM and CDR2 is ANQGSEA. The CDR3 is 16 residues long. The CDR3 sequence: CSVEDPVEGPDNEQFF.

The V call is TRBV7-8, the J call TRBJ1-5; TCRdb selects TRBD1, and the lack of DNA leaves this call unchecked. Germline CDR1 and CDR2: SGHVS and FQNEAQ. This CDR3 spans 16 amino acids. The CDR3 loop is CASSSRQGLGNQPQHF.

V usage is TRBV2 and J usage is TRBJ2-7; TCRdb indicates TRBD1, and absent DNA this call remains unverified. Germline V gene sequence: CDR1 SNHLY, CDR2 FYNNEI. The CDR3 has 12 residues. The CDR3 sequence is CASSMGGYEQYF.

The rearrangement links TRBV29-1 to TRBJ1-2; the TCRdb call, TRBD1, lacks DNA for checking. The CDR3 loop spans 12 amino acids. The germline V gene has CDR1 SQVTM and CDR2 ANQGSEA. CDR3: CSKQGRVYGYTF.

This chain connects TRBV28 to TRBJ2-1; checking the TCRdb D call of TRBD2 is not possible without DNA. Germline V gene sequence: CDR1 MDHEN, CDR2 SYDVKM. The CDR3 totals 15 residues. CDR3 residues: CASSSRLATYNEQFF.

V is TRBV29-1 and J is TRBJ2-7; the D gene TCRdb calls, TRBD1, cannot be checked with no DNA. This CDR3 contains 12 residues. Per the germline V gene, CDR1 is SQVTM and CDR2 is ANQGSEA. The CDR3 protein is CSGRDSSSEQYF.

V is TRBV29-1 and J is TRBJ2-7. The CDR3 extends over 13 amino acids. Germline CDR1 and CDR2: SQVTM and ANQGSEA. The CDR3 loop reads CSVVLGHSYEQYF.

The CDR3: CASSLLGTEEAFF. The V call is TRBV7-9, the J call TRBJ1-1; the TCRdb D gene call, TRBD1, has no DNA to confirm it. CDR1 is SEHNR, CDR2 FQNEAQ, per germline (reference sequence). The CDR3 runs 13 residues.

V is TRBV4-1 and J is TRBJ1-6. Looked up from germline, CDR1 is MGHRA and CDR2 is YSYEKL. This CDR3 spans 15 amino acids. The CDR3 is CASSPLTGYNSPLHF.

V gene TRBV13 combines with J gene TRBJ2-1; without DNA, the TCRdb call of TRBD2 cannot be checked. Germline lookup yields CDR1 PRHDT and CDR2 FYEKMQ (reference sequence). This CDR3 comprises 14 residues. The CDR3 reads CASKVAGGKDEQFF.

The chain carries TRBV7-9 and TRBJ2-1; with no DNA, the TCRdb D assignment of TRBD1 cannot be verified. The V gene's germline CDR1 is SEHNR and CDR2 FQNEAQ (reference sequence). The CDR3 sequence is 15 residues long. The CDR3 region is CASSFNGQGDNEQFF.

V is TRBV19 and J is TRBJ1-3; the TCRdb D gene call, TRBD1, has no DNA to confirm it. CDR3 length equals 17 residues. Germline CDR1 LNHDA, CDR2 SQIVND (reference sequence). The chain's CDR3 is CASTPRGVENSGNTIYF.